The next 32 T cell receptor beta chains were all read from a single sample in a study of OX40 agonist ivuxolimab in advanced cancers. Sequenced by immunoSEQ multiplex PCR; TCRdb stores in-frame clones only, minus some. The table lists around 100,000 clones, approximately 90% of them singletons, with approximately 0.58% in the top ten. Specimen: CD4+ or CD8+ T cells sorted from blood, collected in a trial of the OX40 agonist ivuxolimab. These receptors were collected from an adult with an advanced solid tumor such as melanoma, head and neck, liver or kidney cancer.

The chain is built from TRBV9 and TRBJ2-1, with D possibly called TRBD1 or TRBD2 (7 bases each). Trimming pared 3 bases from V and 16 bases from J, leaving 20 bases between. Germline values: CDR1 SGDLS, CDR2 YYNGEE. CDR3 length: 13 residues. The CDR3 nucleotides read TGTGCCAGCAGCGGAGGGGAGGGGGACAGTCAATTCTTC. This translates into CASSGGEGDSQFF.

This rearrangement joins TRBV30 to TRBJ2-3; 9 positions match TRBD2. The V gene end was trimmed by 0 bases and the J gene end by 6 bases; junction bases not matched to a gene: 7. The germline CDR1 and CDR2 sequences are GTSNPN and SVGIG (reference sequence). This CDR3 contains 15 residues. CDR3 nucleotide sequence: TGTGCCTGGAGTGTTAGTAGCGGGAGTTGGGATACGCAGTATTTT. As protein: CAWSVSSGSWDTQYF.

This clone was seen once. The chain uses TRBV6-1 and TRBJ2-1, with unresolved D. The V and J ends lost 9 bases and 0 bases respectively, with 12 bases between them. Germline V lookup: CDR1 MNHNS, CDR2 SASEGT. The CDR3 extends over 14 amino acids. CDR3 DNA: TGTGCCAGTAATCGTCTGAGCTCCTACAATGAGCAGTTCTTC. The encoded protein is CASNRLSSYNEQFF.

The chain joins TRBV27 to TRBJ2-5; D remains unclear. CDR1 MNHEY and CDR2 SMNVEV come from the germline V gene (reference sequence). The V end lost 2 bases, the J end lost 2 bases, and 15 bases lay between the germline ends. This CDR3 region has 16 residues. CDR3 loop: CASSLRFSTAQETQYF. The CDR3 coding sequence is TGTGCCAGCAGTTTAAGGTTCTCGACTGCGCAAGAGACCCAGTACTTC.

The CDR3 loop is CASSRSEGRDNQPQHF. The CDR3 DNA reads TGTGCCAGCAGCCGAAGCGAGGGGCGCGACAATCAGCCCCAGCATTTT. This chain uses TRBV2 with TRBJ1-5, with D perhaps TRBD1 (5 bases). Germline V gives CDR1 SNHLY, CDR2 FYNNEI. V dropped 6 bases and J dropped 3 bases, with 18 bases sitting between them. The length of the CDR3 is 16 residues. Based on the CDR3 plus reference TRBV2 and TRBJ1-5, the full variable domain is EPEVTQTPSHQVTQMGQEVILRCVPISNHLYFYWYRQILGQKVEFLVSFYNNEISEKSEIFDDQFSVERPDGSNFTLKIRSTKLEDSAMYFCASSRSEGRDNQPQHFGDGTRLSIL.

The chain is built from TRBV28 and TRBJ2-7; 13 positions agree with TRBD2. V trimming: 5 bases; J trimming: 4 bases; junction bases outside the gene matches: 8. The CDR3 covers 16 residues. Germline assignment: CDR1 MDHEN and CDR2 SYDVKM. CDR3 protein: CASSGLWTSGSYEQYF. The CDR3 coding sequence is TGTGCCAGCAGTGGACTATGGACTAGCGGGAGTTACGAGCAGTACTTC.

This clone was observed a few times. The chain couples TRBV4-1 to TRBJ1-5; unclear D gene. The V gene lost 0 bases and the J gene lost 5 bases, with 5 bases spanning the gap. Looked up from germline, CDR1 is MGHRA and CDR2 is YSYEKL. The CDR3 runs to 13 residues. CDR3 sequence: CASSQESDQPQHF. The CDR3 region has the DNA TGCGCCAGCAGCCAAGAAAGTGATCAGCCCCAGCATTTT.

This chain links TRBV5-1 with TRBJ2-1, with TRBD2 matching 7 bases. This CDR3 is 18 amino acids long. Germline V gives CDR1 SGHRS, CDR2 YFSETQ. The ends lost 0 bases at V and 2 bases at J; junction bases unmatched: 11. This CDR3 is CASSLGGSGTITYNEQFF. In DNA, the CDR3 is TGCGCCAGCAGCTTGGGTGGGAGCGGGACGATAACCTACAATGAGCAGTTCTTC.

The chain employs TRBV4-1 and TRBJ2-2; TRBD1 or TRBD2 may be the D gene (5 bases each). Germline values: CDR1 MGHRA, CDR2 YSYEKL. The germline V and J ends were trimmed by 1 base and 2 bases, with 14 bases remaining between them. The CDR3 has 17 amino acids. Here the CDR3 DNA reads TGCGCCAGCAGCCAAGTAAGAGGGGCGGATAACACCGGGGAGCTGTTTTTT. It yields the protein CASSQVRGADNTGELFF.

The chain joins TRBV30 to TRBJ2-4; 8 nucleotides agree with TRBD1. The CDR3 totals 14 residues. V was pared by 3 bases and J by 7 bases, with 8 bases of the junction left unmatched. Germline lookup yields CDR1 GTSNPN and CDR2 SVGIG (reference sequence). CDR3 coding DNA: TGTGCCTGGAGCGGTTCTCGACAGGGGAACATTCAGTACTTC. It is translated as CAWSGSRQGNIQYF. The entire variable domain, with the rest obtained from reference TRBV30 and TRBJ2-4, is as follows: SQTIHQWPATLVQPVGSPLSLECTVEGTSNPNLYWYRQAAGRGLQLLFYSVGIGQISSEVPQNLSASRPQDRQFILSSKKLLLSDSGFYLCAWSGSRQGNIQYFGAGTRLSVL.

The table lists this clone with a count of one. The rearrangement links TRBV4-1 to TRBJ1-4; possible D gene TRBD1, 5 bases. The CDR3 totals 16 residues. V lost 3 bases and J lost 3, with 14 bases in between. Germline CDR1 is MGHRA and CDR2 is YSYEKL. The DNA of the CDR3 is TGCGCCAGCAGCCACCAGCCTACAGGTTCTAATGAAAAACTGTTTTTT. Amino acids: CASSHQPTGSNEKLFF.

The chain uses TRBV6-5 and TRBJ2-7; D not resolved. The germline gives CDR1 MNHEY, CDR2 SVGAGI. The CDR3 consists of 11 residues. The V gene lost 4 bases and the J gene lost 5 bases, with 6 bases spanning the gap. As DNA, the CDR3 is TGTGCCAGCAGTTGGGAACACGAGCAGTACTTC. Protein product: CASSWEHEQYF.

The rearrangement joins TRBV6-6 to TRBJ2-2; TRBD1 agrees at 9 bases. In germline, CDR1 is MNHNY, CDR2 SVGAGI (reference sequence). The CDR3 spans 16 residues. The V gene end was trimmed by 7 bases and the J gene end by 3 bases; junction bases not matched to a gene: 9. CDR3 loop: CASTIIRTGDTGELFF. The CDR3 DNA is TGTGCCAGCACCATTATTCGGACAGGGGACACCGGGGAGCTGTTTTTT.

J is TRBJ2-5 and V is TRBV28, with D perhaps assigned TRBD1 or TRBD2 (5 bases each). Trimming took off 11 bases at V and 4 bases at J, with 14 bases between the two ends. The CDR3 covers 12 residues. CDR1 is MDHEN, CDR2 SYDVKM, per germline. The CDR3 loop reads CASVAGRETQYF. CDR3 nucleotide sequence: TGTGCCTCGGTGGCAGGGAGAGAGACCCAGTACTTC.

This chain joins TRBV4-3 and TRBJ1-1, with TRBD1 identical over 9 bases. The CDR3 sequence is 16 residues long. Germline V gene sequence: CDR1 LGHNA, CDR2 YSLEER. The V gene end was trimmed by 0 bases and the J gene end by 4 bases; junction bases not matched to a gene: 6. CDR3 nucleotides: TGCGCCAGCAGCCAAGATAGAGGACAGGGGACCACTGAAGCTTTCTTT. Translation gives CASSQDRGQGTTEAFF.

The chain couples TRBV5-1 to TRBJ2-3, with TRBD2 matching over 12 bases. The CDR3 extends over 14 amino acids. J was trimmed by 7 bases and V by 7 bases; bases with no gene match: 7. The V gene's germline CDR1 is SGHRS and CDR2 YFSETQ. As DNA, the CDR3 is TGCGCCAGCCAGCTAGCGGGAGGGCCATATACGCAGTATTTT. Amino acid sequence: CASQLAGGPYTQYF.

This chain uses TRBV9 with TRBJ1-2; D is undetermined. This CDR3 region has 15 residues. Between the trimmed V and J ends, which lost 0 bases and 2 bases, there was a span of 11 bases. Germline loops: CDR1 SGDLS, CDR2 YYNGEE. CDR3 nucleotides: TGTGCCAGCAGCGTAGGCGTCACTAACAACTATGGCTACACCTTC. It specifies CASSVGVTNNYGYTF.

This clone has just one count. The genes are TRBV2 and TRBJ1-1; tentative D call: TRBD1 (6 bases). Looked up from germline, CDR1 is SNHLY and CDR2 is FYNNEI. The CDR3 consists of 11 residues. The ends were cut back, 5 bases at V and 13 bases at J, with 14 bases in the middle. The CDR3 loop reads CASSPGTKGFF. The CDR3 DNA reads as TGTGCCAGCAGTCCCGGGACAAAGGGTTTCTTT.

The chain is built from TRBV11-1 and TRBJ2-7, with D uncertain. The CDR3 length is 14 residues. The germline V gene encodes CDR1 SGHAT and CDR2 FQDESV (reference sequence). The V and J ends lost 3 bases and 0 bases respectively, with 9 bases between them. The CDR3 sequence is CASSFKWDSYEQYF. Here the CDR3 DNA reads TGTGCCAGCAGCTTTAAGTGGGACTCCTACGAGCAGTACTTC.

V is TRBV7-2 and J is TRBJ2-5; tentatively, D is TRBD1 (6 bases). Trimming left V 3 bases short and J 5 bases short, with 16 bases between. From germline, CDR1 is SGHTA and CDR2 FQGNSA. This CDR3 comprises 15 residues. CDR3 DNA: TGTGCCAGCAGCTTCCGGCCAGGACAGAGGGAGACCCAGTACTTC. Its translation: CASSFRPGQRETQYF. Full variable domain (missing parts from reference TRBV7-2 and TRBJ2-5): GAGVSQSPSNKVTEKGKDVELRCDPISGHTALYWYRQSLGQGLEFLIYFQGNSAPDKSGLPSDRFSAERTGGSVSTLTIQRTQQEDSAVYLCASSFRPGQRETQYFGPGTRLLVL.

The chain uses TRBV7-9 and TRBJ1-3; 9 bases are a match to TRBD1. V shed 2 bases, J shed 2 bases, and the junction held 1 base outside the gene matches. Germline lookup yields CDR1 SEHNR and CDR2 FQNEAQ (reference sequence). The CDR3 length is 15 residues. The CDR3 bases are TGTGCCAGCAGCTTAACAGGGGGCACTGGAAACACCATATATTTT. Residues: CASSLTGGTGNTIYF. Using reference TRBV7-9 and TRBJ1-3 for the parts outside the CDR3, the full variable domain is DTGVSQNPRHKITKRGQNVTFRCDPISEHNRLYWYRQTLGQGPEFLTYFQNEAQLEKSRLLSDRFSAERPKGSFSTLEIQRTEQGDSAMYLCASSLTGGTGNTIYFGEGSWLTVV.

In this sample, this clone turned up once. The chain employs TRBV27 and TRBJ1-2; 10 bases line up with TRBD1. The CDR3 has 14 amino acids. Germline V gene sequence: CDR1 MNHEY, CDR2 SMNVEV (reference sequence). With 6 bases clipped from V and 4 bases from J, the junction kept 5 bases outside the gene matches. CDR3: CASSGQGEAYGYTF. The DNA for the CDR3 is TGTGCCAGCAGCGGACAGGGGGAGGCCTATGGCTACACCTTC.

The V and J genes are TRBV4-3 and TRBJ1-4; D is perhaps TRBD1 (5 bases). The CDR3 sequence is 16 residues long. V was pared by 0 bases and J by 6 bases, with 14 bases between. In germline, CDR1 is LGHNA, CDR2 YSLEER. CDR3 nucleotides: TGCGCCAGCAGCCAAGATCCCAGGGTTTTAGATGAAAAACTGTTTTTT. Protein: CASSQDPRVLDEKLFF.

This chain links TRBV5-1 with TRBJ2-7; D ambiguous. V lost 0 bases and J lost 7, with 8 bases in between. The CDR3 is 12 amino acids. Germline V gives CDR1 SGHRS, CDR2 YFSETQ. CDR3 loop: CASSLGLREQYF. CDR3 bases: TGCGCCAGCAGCTTGGGCCTGAGGGAGCAGTACTTC.

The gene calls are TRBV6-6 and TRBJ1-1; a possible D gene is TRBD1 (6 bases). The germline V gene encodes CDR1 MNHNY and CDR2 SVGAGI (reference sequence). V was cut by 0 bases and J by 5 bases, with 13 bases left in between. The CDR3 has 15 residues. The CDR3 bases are TGTGCCAGCAGTTACTCCGGCAGGGGAGGGACTGAAGCTTTCTTT. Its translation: CASSYSGRGGTEAFF.

This CDR3 is CASSDLRGPQHF. The CDR3 coding sequence is TGCGCCAGCAGTGACCTAAGGGGGCCCCAGCATTTT. V gene TRBV10-2 combines with J gene TRBJ1-5; weak D call: TRBD1 (5 bases). This CDR3 comprises 12 residues. CDR1 WSHSY and CDR2 SAAADI come from the germline V gene. V was trimmed by 3 bases and J by 9 bases, leaving 9 bases between them.

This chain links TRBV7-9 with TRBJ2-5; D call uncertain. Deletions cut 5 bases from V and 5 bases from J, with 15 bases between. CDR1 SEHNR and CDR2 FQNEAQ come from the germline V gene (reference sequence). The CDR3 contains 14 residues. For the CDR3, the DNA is TGTGCCAGCAGCCACCGGCAGATAGGTGAGACCCAGTACTTC. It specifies CASSHRQIGETQYF. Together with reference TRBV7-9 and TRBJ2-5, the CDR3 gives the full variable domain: DTGVSQNPRHKITKRGQNVTFRCDPISEHNRLYWYRQTLGQGPEFLTYFQNEAQLEKSRLLSDRFSAERPKGSFSTLEIQRTEQGDSAMYLCASSHRQIGETQYFGPGTRLLVL.

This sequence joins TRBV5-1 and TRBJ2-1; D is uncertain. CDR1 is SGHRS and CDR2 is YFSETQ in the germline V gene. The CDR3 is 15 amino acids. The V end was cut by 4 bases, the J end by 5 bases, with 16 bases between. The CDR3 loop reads CASSTAGPGNNEQFF. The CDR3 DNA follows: TGCGCCAGCAGCACCGCCGGGCCCGGAAACAATGAGCAGTTCTTC.

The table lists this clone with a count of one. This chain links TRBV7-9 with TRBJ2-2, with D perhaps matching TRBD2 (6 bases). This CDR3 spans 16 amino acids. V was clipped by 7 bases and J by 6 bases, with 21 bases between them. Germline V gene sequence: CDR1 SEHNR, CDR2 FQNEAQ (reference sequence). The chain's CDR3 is CASTSWTGETAGELFF. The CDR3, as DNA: TGTGCCAGCACCTCCTGGACGGGGGAGACCGCCGGGGAGCTGTTTTTT.

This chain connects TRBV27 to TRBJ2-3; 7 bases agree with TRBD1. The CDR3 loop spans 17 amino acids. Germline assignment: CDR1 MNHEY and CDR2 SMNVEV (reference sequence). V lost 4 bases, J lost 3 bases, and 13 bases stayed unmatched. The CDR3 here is CASSSPPLRQGTDTQYF. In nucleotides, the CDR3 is TGTGCCAGCAGTTCCCCACCACTTCGACAGGGAACAGATACGCAGTATTTT.

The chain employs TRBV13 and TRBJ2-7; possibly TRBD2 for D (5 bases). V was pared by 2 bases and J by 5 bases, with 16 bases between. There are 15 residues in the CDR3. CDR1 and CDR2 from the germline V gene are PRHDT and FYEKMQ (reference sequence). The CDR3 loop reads CASSLRLLTRDEQYF. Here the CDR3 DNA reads TGTGCCAGCAGCTTAAGATTATTGACGCGGGACGAGCAGTACTTC.

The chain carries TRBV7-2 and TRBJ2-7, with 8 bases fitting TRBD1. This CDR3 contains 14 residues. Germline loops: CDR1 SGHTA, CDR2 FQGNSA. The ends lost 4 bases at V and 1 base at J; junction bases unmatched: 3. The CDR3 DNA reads TGTGCCAGCAGCTCGGACAGGGAGTCCTACGAGCAGTACTTC. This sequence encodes CASSSDRESYEQYF.